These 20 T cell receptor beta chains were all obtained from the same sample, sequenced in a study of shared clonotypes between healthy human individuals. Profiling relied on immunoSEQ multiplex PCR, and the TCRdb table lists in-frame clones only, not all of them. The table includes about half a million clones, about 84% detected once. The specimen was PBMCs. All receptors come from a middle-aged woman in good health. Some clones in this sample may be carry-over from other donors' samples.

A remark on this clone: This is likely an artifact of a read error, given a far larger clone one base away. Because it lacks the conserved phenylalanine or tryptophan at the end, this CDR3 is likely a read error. The CDR3 DNA reads as TGTGCCAGCAGTTCGGGCTACGAGCAGTACTCC. Protein sequence: CASSSGYEQYS. V and J are TRBV27 and TRBJ2-7; no clear D. V lost 4 bases and J 3 bases, leaving 4 bases between the germline ends. CDR1 MNHEY and CDR2 SMNVEV come from the germline V gene (reference sequence). CDR3 length: 11 amino acids.

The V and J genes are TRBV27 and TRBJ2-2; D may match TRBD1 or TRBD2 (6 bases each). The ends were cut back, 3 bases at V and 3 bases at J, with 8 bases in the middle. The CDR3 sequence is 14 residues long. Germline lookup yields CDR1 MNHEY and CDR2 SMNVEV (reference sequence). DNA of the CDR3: TGTGCCAGCAGTTTGAGGGGGGACACCGGGGAGCTGTTTTTT. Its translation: CASSLRGDTGELFF.

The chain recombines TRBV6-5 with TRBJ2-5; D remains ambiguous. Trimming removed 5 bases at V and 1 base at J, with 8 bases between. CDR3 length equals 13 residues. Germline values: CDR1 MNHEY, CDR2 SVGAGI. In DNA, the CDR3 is TGTGCCAGCAGTACCTCGATCCAAGAGACCCAGTACTTC. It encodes CASSTSIQETQYF.

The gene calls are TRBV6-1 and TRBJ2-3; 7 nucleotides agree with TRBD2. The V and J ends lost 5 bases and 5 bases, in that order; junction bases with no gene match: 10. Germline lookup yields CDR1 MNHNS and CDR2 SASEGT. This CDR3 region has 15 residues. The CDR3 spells CASSWGLGGGDTQYF. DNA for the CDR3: TGTGCCAGCAGTTGGGGTTTGGGCGGGGGAGATACGCAGTATTTT.

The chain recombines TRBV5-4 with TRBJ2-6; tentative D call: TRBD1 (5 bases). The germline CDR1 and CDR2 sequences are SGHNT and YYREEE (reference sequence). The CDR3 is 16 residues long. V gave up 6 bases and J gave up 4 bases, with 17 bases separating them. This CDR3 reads CASNNDRSRGANVLTF. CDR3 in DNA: TGTGCCAGCAACAACGACAGATCGAGGGGGGCCAACGTCCTGACTTTC.

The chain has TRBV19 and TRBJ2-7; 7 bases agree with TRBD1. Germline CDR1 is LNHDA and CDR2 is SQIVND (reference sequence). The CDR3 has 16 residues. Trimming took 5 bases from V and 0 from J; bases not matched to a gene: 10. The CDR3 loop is CASSSPGAGGSYEQYF. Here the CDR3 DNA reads TGTGCCAGTAGTTCCCCCGGGGCAGGGGGCTCCTACGAGCAGTACTTC.

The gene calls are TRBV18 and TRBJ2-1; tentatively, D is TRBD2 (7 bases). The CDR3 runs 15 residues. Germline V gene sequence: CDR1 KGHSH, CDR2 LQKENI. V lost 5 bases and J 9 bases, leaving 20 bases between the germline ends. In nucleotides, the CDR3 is TGTGCCAGCTCATCGGTAGAGGGGGGGTTCGGTGAGCAGTTCTTC. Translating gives CASSSVEGGFGEQFF.

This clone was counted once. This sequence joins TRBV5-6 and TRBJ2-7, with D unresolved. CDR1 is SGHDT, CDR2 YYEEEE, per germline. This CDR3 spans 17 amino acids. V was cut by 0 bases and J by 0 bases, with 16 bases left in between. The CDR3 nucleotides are TGTGCCAGCAGCTTGGCATTCATGTACCGCTCCTCCTACGAGCAGTACTTC. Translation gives CASSLAFMYRSSYEQYF. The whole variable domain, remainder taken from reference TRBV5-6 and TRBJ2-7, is DAGVTQSPTHLIKTRGQQVTLRCSPKSGHDTVSWYQQALGQGPQFIFQYYEEEERQRGNFPDRFSGHQFPNYSSELNVNALLLGDSALYLCASSLAFMYRSSYEQYFGPGTRLTVT.

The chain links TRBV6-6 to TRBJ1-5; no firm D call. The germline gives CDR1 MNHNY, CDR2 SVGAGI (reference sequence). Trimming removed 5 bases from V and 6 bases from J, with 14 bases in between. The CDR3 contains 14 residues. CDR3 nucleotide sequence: TGTGCCAGCAGTGGAGCGCCGGACGTTCAGCCCCAGCATTTT. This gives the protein CASSGAPDVQPQHF.

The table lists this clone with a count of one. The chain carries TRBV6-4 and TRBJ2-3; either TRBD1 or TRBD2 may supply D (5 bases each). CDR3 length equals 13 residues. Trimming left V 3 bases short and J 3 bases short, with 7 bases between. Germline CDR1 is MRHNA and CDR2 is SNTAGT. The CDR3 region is CASSEGRTDTQYF. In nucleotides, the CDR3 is TGTGCCAGCAGTGAGGGACGTACAGATACGCAGTATTTT.

The CDR3 loop is CASSLDRGNQPQHF. CDR3 nucleotide sequence: TGTGCCAGCAGCTTAGACAGGGGCAATCAGCCCCAGCATTTT. The chain uses TRBV7-8 and TRBJ1-5, with D possibly TRBD1 on 6 matching bases. The CDR3 extends over 14 amino acids. V lost 1 base and J lost 2, with 6 bases in between. Germline loops: CDR1 SGHVS, CDR2 FQNEAQ.

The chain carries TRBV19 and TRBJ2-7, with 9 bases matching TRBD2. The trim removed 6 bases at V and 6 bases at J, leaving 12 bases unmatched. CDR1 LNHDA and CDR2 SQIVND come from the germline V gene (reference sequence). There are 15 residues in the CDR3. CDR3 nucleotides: TGTGCCAGTAGCCCGCGGGAGGGGAATTATCGCGAGCAGTACTTC. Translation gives CASSPREGNYREQYF.

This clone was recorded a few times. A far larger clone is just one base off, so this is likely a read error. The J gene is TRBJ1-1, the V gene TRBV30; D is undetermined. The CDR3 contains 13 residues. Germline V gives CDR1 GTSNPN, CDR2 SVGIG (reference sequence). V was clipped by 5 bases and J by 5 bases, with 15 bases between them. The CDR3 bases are TGTGCCTGGTCCCGGATAGCTGGGACTGAAGCTTTCTTT. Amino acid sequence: CAWSRIAGTEAFF.

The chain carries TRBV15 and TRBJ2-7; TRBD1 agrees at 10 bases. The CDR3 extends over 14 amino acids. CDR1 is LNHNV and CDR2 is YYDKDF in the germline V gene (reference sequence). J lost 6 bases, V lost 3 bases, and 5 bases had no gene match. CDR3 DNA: TGTGCCACCAGCAGGGGGGGGACAGGGGTCGAGCAGTACTTC. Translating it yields CATSRGGTGVEQYF. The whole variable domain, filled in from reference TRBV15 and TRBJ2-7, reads DAMVIQNPRYQVTQFGKPVTLSCSQTLNHNVMYWYQQKSSQAPKLLFHYYDKDFNNEADTPDNFQSRRPNTSFCFLDIRSPGLGDTAMYLCATSRGGTGVEQYFGPGTRLTVT.

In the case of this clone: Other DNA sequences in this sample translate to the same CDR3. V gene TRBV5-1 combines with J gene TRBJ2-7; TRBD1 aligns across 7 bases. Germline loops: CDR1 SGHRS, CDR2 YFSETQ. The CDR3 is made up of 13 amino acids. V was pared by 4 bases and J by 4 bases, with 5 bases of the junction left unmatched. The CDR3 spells CASSRDREYEQYF. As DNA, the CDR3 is TGCGCCAGCAGCCGGGACAGAGAATACGAGCAGTACTTC.

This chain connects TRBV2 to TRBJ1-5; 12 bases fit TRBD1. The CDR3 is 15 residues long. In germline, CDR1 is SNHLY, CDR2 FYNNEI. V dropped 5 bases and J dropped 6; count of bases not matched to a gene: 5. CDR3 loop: CASSPGTGGIQPQHF. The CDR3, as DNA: TGTGCCAGCAGTCCCGGGACAGGGGGCATTCAGCCCCAGCATTTT. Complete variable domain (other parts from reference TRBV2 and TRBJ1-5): EPEVTQTPSHQVTQMGQEVILRCVPISNHLYFYWYRQILGQKVEFLVSFYNNEISEKSEIFDDQFSVERPDGSNFTLKIRSTKLEDSAMYFCASSPGTGGIQPQHFGDGTRLSIL.

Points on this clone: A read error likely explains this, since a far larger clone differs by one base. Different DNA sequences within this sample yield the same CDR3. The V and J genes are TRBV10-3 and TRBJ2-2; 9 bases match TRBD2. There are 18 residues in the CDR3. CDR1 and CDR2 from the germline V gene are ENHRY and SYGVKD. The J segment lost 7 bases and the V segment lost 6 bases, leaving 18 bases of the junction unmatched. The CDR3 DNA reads TGTGCCATCAGCGAAGGGGGGCGGGCTAGCGGGAATCGCGGGGAGCTGTTTTTT. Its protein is CAISEGGRASGNRGELFF.

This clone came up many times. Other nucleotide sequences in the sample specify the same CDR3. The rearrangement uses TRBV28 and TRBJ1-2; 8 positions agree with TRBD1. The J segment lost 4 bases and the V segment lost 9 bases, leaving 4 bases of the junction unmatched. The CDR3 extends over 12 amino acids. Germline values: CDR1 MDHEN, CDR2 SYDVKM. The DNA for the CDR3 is TGTGCCAGTCAGGGGGCGGTCTATGGCTACACCTTC. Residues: CASQGAVYGYTF.

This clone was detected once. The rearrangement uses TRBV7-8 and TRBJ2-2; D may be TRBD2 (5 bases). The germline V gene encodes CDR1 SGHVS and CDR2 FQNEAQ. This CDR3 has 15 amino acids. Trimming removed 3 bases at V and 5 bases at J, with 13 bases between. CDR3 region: CASSLVGVVTGELFF. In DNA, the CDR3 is TGTGCCAGCAGCTTGGTGGGAGTGGTTACCGGGGAGCTGTTTTTT.

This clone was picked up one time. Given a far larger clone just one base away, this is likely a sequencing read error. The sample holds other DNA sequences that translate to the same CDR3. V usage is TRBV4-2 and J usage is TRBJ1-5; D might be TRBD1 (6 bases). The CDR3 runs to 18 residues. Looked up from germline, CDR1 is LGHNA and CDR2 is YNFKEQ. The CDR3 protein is CASSQQHYQQGSRQPQHF. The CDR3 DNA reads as TGTGCTAGCAGCCAACAGCATTACCAACAGGGTTCAAGGCAGCCCCAGCATTTT.